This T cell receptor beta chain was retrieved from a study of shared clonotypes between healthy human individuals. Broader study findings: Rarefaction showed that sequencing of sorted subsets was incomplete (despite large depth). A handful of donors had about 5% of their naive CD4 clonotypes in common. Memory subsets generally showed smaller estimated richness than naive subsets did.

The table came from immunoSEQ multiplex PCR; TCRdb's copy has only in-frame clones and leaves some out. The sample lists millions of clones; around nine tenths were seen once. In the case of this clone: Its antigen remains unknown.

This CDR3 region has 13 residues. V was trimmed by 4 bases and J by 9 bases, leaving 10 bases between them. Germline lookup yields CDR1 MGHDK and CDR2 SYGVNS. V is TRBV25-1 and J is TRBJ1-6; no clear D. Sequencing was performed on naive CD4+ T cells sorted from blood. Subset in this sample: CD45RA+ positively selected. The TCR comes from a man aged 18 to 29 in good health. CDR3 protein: CASSGTPPSPLHF. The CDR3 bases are TGTGCCAGCAGTGGCACCCCCCCTTCACCCCTCCACTTT.